The rows below give T cell receptor beta chains drawn from one sample of a study of CD8 T cells in ankylosing spondylitis. TCRdb ran MiXCR on the 5' RACE reads and lists one entry per CDR3 protein. The data contain some 240,000 distinct CDR3 sequences, over 15% of them singletons. The sample consisted of blood, either unsorted or a sorted T cell fraction (not recorded which). These receptors came from a male donor with ankylosing spondylitis or in good health (not recorded which). Both conserved end residues are part of each CDR3. Each record gives: J gene, clone size, V gene, CDR3 protein. Clone size is shown for a subset of rows, as once, few, many or a class of expanded clone.

TRBJ2-7 | . | TRBV28 | CASTPRQGLYEQYF
TRBJ2-7 | many | TRBV20-1 | CSARVLGGEPPYEQYF
TRBJ1-3 | . | TRBV6-2/TRBV6-3 | CASSSGPAFVYTIYF
TRBJ2-1 | few | TRBV25-1 | CASSPSWLVSEQFF
TRBJ2-2 | few | TRBV20-1 | CSASRLAGGPFGELFF
TRBJ2-1 | . | TRBV7-9 | CASSLKGLAGAYNEQFF
TRBJ2-3 | . | TRBV29-1 | CSVEPGRTDTQYF
TRBJ2-1 | few | TRBV4-2 | CASSQEGTSGTSYNEQFF
TRBJ2-7 | few | TRBV29-1 | CSVVDYLSYEQYF
TRBJ2-2 | many | TRBV12-3/TRBV12-4 | CASSLGLNTGELFF
TRBJ2-5 | . | TRBV11-2 | CASSSSGRALVETQYF
TRBJ2-3 | . | TRBV6-1 | CASRPRSGAGPTDTQYF
TRBJ2-4 | . | TRBV29-1 | CSVYRESNIQYF
TRBJ2-3 | many | TRBV7-2 | CASSLGARGTDTQYF
TRBJ2-5 | few | TRBV5-6 | CASSLGDRISQETQYF
TRBJ2-5 | few | TRBV5-6 | CASSLALGQGILPETQYF
TRBJ2-7 | . | TRBV29-1 | CSVRTDAYEQYF
TRBJ2-7 | few | TRBV4-1 | CASSQELRQTYEQYF
TRBJ2-1 | . | TRBV6-5 | CASSYLAGDRNEQFF
TRBJ2-5 | few | TRBV20-1 | CSARLSGRQETQYF
TRBJ2-3 | . | TRBV5-1 | CASSLSLLAGDTQYF
TRBJ2-1 | few | TRBV20-1 | CSGASIAGGGGNEQFF
TRBJ2-7 | few | TRBV9 | CASSVGGAGGYEQYF
TRBJ2-7 | many | TRBV6-5 | CASGRFSYEQYF
TRBJ2-2 | . | TRBV29-1 | CSVDLRGGNTGELFF
TRBJ2-5 | few | TRBV7-9 | CASSSYGIGLGETQYF
TRBJ1-6 | few | TRBV7-2 | CASSLPLTHMGSLHF
TRBJ2-1 | many | TRBV5-1 | CASSLREVEQFF
TRBJ1-1 | . | TRBV2 | CASSDRGFTEAFF
TRBJ2-1 | . | TRBV20-1 | CSARGLMGYNEQFF
TRBJ2-7 | few | TRBV7-2 | CASSLLAQYSSYEQYF
TRBJ2-1 | many | TRBV12-3/TRBV12-4 | CASSLGTLYNEQFF
TRBJ1-5 | few | TRBV28 | CASSLRGSGNQPQHF
TRBJ2-1 | many | TRBV6-1 | CATTTTRYPHNEQFF
TRBJ1-3 | . | TRBV29-1 | CSDEGELGGNTIYF
TRBJ2-7 | . | TRBV3-1 | CASSQSYIPTYEQYF
TRBJ2-5 | few | TRBV28 | CASSFLSGQGFLGRETQYF
TRBJ2-6 | many | TRBV11-1 | CASSLGQATSSGANVLTF
TRBJ1-1 | few | TRBV29-1 | CSVIGQPSEAFF
TRBJ2-7 | . | TRBV27 | CASSQNRDTSYEQYF
TRBJ2-1 | many | TRBV29-1 | CSVEGYRGRTNEQFF
TRBJ1-5 | . | TRBV27 | CASRKGVSNQPQHF
TRBJ1-5 | . | TRBV7-3 | CASSFGDGYNQPQHF
TRBJ2-2 | . | TRBV4-1 | CASAMGSTGELFF
TRBJ2-5 | many | TRBV18 | CASSPPETETQYF
TRBJ2-7 | few | TRBV3-1 | CASSQDREGSSYEQYF
TRBJ2-1 | many | TRBV7-6 | CASSTILAGGTYNEQFF
TRBJ1-6 | . | TRBV10-3 | CAISETDRAFHSLHF
TRBJ2-5 | many | TRBV27 | CASSFGPRETQYF
TRBJ2-2 | . | TRBV6-6 | CASRETGELFF
TRBJ2-3 | . | TRBV29-1 | CSITGQNTADTQYF
TRBJ2-5 | . | TRBV12-3/TRBV12-4 | CASRSTSGGETQYF
TRBJ1-5 | . | TRBV6-2/TRBV6-3 | CASSYLARNSNQPQHF